This T cell receptor (beta chain) stems from a study of cytomegalovirus exposure and HLA in healthy donors. Study as a whole: Roughly 180 million T cells yielded roughly 100 million unique TCR beta sequences, as an earlier analysis found. Study results and limitations: The study flagged some 170 TCR beta chains as cytomegalovirus-associated.

Turning to this clone: Its antigen is unidentified.

It was with 60 Vbeta and 13 Jbeta primers that the PCR ran. Sequencing was performed with immunoSEQ multiplex PCR; in TCRdb, only in-frame clones are kept and a portion is missing. The sample holds about 120,000 clones, more than 80% seen once. The V and J ends lost 9 bases and 9 bases, in that order; junction bases with no gene match: 8. Germline lookup yields CDR1 SNHLY and CDR2 FYNNEI. The length of the CDR3 is 14 residues. V is TRBV2 and J is TRBJ2-1, with 13 bases matching TRBD2. This receptor was obtained from a male donor in good health and CMV-seronegative. The sequenced material came from PBMCs. DNA for the CDR3: TGTGCCAGAGAGACGGGACTAGCGGGAATTGAGCAGTTCTTC. Residues: CARETGLAGIEQFF.